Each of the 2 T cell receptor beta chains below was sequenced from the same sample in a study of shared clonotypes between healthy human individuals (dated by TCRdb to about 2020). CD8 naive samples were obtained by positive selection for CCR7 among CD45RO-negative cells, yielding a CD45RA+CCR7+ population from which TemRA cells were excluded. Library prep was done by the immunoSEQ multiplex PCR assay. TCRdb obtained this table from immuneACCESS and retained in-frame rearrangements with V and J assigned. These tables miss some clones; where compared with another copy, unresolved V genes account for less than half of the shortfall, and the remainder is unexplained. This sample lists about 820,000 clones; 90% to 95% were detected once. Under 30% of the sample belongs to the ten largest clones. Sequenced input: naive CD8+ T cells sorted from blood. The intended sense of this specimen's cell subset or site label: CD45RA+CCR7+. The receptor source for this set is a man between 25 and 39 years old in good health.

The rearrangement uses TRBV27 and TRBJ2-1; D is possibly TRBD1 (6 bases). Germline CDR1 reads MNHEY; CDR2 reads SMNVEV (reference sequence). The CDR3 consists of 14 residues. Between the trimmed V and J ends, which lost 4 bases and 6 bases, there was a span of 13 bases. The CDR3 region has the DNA TGTGCCAGCAGTTCCCACAGGGTGGGCAATGAGCAGTTCTTC. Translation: CASSSHRVGNEQFF.

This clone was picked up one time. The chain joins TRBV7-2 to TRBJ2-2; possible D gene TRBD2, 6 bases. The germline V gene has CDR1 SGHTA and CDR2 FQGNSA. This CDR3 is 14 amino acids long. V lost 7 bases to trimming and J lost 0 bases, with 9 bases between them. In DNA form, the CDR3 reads TGTGCCAGCATGTGGGGGGCGAACACCGGGGAGCTGTTTTTT. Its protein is CASMWGANTGELFF.